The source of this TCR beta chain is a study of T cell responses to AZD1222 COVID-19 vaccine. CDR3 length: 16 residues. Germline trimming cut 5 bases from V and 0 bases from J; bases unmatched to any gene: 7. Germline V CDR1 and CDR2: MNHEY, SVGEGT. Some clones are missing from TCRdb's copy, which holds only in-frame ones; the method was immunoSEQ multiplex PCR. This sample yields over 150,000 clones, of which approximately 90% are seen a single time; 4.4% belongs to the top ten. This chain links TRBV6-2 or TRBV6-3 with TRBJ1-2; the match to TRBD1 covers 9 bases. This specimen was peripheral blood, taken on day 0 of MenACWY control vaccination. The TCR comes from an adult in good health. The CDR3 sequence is CASSGPRQGANYGYTF. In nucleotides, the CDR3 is TGTGCCAGCAGTGGACCCCGACAGGGGGCTAACTATGGCTACACCTTC.